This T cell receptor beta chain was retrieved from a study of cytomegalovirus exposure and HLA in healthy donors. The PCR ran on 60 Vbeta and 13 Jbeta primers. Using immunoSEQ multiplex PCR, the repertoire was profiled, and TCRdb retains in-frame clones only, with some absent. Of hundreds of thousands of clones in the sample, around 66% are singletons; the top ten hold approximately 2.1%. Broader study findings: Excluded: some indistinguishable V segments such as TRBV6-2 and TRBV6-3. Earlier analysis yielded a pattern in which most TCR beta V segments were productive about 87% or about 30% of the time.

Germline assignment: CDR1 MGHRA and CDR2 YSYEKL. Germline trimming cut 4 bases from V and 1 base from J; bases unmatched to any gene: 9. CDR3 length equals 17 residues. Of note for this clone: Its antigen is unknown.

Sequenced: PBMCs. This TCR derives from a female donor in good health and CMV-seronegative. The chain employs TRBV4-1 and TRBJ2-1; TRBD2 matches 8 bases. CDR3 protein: CASSRSGGSSSYNEQFF. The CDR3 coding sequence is TGCGCCAGCAGCCGGTCGGGAGGGTCGAGTTCCTACAATGAGCAGTTCTTC.